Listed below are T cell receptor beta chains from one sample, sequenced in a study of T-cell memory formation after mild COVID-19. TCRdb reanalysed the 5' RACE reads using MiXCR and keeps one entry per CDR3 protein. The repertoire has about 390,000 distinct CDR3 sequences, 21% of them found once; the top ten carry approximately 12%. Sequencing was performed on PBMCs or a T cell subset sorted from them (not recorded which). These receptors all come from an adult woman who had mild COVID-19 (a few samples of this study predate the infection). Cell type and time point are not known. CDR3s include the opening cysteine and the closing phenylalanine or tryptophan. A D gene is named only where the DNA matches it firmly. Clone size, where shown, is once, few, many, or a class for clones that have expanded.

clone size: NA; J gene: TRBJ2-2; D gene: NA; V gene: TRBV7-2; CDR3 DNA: TGTGCCAGCAGCAAACCCCCCCCGGCAGAGAACACCGGGGAGCTGTTTTTT; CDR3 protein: CASSKPPPAENTGELFF
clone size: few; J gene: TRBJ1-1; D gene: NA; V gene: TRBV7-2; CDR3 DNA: TGTGCCAGCAGCCCTAACATGGGATACACTGAAGCTTTCTTT; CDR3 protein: CASSPNMGYTEAFF
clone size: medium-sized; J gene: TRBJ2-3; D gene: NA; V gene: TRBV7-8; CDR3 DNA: TGTGCCAGCGGCTTGACCCCCTACACAGATACGCAGTATTTT; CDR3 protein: CASGLTPYTDTQYF
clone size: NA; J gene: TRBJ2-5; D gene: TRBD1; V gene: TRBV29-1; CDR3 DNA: TGCAGCGTTGGAGGGACAGGCTGGGAGACCCAGTACTTC; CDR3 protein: CSVGGTGWETQYF
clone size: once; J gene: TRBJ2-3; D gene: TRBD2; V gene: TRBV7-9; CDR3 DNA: TGTGCCAGCAGCCCGGAGGGTAGCGGGAGGGGCACAGATACGCAGTATTTT; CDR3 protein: CASSPEGSGRGTDTQYF
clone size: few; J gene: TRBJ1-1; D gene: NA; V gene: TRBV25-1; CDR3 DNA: TGTGCCAGCAGTGGAGACACCAAAGCTTTCTTT; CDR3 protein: CASSGDTKAFF
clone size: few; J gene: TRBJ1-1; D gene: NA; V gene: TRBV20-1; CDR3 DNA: TGCAGTGCTAGAAAGGATCCGGGACCAGGAGCTTTCTTT; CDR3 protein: CSARKDPGPGAFF
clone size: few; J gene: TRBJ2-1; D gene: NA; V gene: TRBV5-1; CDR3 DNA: TGCGCCAGCAAGGTGGGGGGTAGCTCCTACAATGAGCAGTTCTTC; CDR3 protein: CASKVGGSSYNEQFF
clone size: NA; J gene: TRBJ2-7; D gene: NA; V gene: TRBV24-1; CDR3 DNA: TGTGCCACCGAAAGTCAGGGGGGCTACGAGCAGTACTTC; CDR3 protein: CATESQGGYEQYF
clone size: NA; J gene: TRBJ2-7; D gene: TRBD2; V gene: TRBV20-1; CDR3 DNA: TGCAGTGCTAAGAAAGCGGGAGCTGGCGAGCAGTACTTC; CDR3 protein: CSAKKAGAGEQYF
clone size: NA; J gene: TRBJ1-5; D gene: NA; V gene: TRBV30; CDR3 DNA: TGTGCCTGGAGTGTACTTGGAAGGGGTCAGCCCCAGCATTTT; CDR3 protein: CAWSVLGRGQPQHF
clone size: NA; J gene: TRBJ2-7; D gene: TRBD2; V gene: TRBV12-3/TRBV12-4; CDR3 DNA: TGTGCCAGCAGTTACGCAGGGACTATGGGTGAGCAGTACTTC; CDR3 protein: CASSYAGTMGEQYF
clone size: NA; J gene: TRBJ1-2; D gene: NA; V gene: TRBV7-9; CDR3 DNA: TGTGCCAGCAGCCCCGGACACGGCTATGGCTACACCTTC; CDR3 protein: CASSPGHGYGYTF
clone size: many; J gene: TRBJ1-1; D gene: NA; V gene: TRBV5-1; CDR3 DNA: TGCGCCAGCCGCGATCAGGGGAGTAGAGCTGAAGCTTTCTTT; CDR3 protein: CASRDQGSRAEAFF
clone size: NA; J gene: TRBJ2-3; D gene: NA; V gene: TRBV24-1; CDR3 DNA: TGTGCCACCAGTGAGGATTCCGGACTATCAGATACGCAGTATTTT; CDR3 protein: CATSEDSGLSDTQYF
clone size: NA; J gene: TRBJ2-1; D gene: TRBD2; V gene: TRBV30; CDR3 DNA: TGTGCCTGGAGGGGCGCGGGAGGTAACTCCTACAATGAGCAGTTCTTC; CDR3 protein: CAWRGAGGNSYNEQFF
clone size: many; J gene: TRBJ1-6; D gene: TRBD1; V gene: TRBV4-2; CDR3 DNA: TGTGCCAGCAGCCCGGACAGGGTAATTGCTGTGGTAAAATCACCCCTCCACTTT; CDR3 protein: CASSPDRVIAVVKSPLHF
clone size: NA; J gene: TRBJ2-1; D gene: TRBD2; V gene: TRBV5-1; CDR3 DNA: TGCGCCAGCGGGGGACTAGCGGACAATGAGCAGTTCTTC; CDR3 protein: CASGGLADNEQFF
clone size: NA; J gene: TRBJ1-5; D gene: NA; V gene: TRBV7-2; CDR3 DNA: TGTGCCAGCAGCTTAGGAGCGGCACAGCCCCAGCATTTT; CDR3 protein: CASSLGAAQPQHF
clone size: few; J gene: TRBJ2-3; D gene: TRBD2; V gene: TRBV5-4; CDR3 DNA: TGTGCCAGCAGCTTCGGGGGGACGACAGATACGCAGTATTTT; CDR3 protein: CASSFGGTTDTQYF
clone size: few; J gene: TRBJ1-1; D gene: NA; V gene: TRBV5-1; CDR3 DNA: TGCGCCAGCAGCTTGGGGTCCGGGAGGCTGAACACTGAAGCTTTCTTT; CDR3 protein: CASSLGSGRLNTEAFF
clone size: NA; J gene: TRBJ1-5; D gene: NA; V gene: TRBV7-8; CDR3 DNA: TGTGCCAGCAGCTTAGGATTAGGGGTTCCGACAGAGCCCCAGCATTTT; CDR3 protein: CASSLGLGVPTEPQHF